A selection of T cell receptor beta chains follows, all from one sample in a study of blood T cell repertoires in COVID-19. This table comes from immunoSEQ multiplex PCR, and its TCRdb copy is limited to in-frame clones, with some not included. The profile covers hundreds of thousands of clones, with more than 70% appearing a single time and 2% to 2.5% taken by the ten largest. Material: peripheral blood. The receptor source for this set is a woman in her thirties or forties who had recovered from COVID-19. CDR3s include the opening cysteine and the closing phenylalanine or tryptophan. A D gene is named only where the DNA matches it firmly. Clone size is not always given. Where it is, it says once, few, many or a class for expanded clones.

size,J,D,V,DNA,CDR3
-,TRBJ2-1,-,TRBV11-2,TGTGCCAGCAGCCCGGACGGGCGGGGCTCCTACAATGAGCAGTTCTTC,CASSPDGRGSYNEQFF
-,TRBJ2-1,TRBD2,TRBV9,TGTGCCAGCAGCGTAGCGGGAGGGCGCAATGAGCAGTTCTTC,CASSVAGGRNEQFF
-,TRBJ2-5,-,TRBV7-2,TGTGCCAGCAGCCTACGGGCGGGGGCCCTCCAAGAGACCCAGTACTTC,CASSLRAGALQETQYF
-,TRBJ2-5,TRBD1,TRBV19,TGTGCCAGTAGTGGACAGGGGACGGAGACCCAGTACTTC,CASSGQGTETQYF
-,TRBJ2-7,TRBD1,TRBV7-6,TGTGCCAGCAGCCCAGGACAGGGCACCTACGAGCAGTACTTC,CASSPGQGTYEQYF
-,TRBJ1-1,-,TRBV7-9,TGTGCCAGCAGCCCCCAGGGAACAGAAGCTTTCTTT,CASSPQGTEAFF
-,TRBJ1-2,-,TRBV21-1,TGTGCCAGCAGCAACAAGCCCCAAAGAGACAGCCTATATGGCTACACCTTC,CASSNKPQRDSLYGYTF
-,TRBJ2-2,-,TRBV7-9,TGTGCCAGCAGCCCTGGGACAAGCACCGGGGAGCTGTTTTTT,CASSPGTSTGELFF
-,TRBJ1-4,TRBD1,TRBV6-5,TGTGCCAGCAGCGGACAGGGGGCTCTTGAAAAACTGTTTTTT,CASSGQGALEKLFF
-,TRBJ2-3,TRBD2,TRBV16,TGTGCCAGCAGCCGCCAACTAGCGGGGGACACAGATACGCAGTATTTT,CASSRQLAGDTDTQYF
-,TRBJ2-7,-,TRBV4-1,TGCGCCAGCAGCCAAGATTTGGCAGGGTCTGGCTACGAGCAGTACTTC,CASSQDLAGSGYEQYF
-,TRBJ1-2,-,TRBV7-2,TGTGCCAGCAGCTTAGAATCAACAGCCCAAATTGGTTACACCTTC,CASSLESTAQIGYTF
-,TRBJ1-1,TRBD1,TRBV9,TGTGCCAGCAGCCTACGACAGGGGAACACTGAAGCTTTCTTT,CASSLRQGNTEAFF
few,TRBJ1-1,TRBD1,TRBV5-4,TGTGCCAGCAGATCAGGACAGGGAACCACTGAAGCTTTCTTT,CASRSGQGTTEAFF
-,TRBJ2-1,TRBD2,TRBV11-2,TGTGCCAGCAGCTTAGCGTTAATAGGTGGGGGGGGCAATGAGCAGTTCTTC,CASSLALIGGGGNEQFF
-,TRBJ2-1,TRBD2,TRBV7-2,TGTGCCAGCAGCATTGAGACTAGCGGGTATTATGAGCAGTTCTTC,CASSIETSGYYEQFF
-,TRBJ2-1,TRBD2,TRBV6-2/TRBV6-3,TGTGCCAGCAGTGGGACTAGCGGGGCCGCGATCTTC,CASSGTSGAAIF
-,TRBJ2-4,-,TRBV11-2,TGTGCCAGCAGCTCCGGGACTCCCAAGGGAAACATTCAGTACTTC,CASSSGTPKGNIQYF
-,TRBJ1-2,-,TRBV4-1,TGCGCCAGCAGCCCGATGGGGGCAGACTTAAAAAATGGCTACACCTTC,CASSPMGADLKNGYTF
-,TRBJ1-5,TRBD1,TRBV6-2/TRBV6-3,TGTGCCAGCAGTCGGACAGGGTCCGGTGGTCAGCCCCAGCATTTT,CASSRTGSGGQPQHF
-,TRBJ1-1,TRBD1,TRBV28,TGTGCCAGCAGTATCCGACAGGGAATGGCTTTCTTT,CASSIRQGMAFF
-,TRBJ2-7,TRBD1,TRBV7-2,TGTGCCAGCAGCTTTAGAGGGACAGGGGGCGAGCAGTACTTC,CASSFRGTGGEQYF
once,TRBJ2-2,-,TRBV29-1,TGCAGCGTCCGTTTCTCCCCCGGGGAGCTGTTTTTT,CSVRFSPGELFF
once,TRBJ1-6,-,TRBV21-1,TGTGCCAGCAGCGCATCCGGGCCAGGGGGTTTCGCGTATAATTCACCCCTCCACTTT,CASSASGPGGFAYNSPLHF
-,TRBJ2-2,TRBD2,TRBV6-5,TGTGCCAGCAGTTACTTTAGCGGGACTAACACCGGGGAGCTGTTTTTT,CASSYFSGTNTGELFF
-,TRBJ2-7,TRBD1,TRBV11-3,TGTGCCAGCAGCTTAGGTGGACAGGGGGCTCCCTACGAGCAGTACTTC,CASSLGGQGAPYEQYF
-,TRBJ2-7,TRBD2,TRBV19,TGTGCCAGTAGTACCGGACTAGCGGGCGCCTACGAGCAGTACTTC,CASSTGLAGAYEQYF
once,TRBJ2-7,-,TRBV6-2/TRBV6-3,TGTGCCAGCAGTCTCGACAGGCCCTCCTACGAGCAGTACTTC,CASSLDRPSYEQYF
-,TRBJ2-1,TRBD1,TRBV30,TGTGCCTGGAGGGCCGGGACAGGAGTAAGTAATGAGCAGTTCTTC,CAWRAGTGVSNEQFF
-,TRBJ2-7,TRBD2,TRBV12-5,TGTGCTAGTGGTAAGGGCGCGGGAGCAGAGTACGAGCAGTACTTC,CASGKGAGAEYEQYF
-,TRBJ1-2,TRBD1,TRBV19,TGTGCCAGTAGGCTTGTGGGACAGGGGCCCTTTAACTATGGCTACACCTTC,CASRLVGQGPFNYGYTF
few,TRBJ2-3,TRBD1,TRBV6-1,TGTGCCAGCAGTGACCTGGACAGGCCCACAGATACGCAGTATTTT,CASSDLDRPTDTQYF
-,TRBJ1-5,-,TRBV7-8,TGTGCCAGCAGCTTAGGATCGGGAACGGGCAATCAGCCCCAGCATTTT,CASSLGSGTGNQPQHF
-,TRBJ1-3,-,TRBV3-1/TRBV3-2,TGTGCCAGCAGCCAAGATTTACACCCTGGAAACACCATATATTTT,CASSQDLHPGNTIYF
-,TRBJ2-7,-,TRBV21-1,TGTGCCAGCAGCAAAGTGGGGACACCTATACGTTACGAGCAGTACTTC,CASSKVGTPIRYEQYF
-,TRBJ2-7,-,TRBV3-1/TRBV3-2,TGTGCCAGCAGCTTTTCAGGGTCCCCCTACGAGCAGTACTTC,CASSFSGSPYEQYF
-,TRBJ2-5,-,TRBV24-1,TGTGCCACCAGTGATTTCAGGGGAAAGATTGAGACCCAGTACTTC,CATSDFRGKIETQYF
-,TRBJ2-7,TRBD1,TRBV5-1,TGCGCCAGCAGCCCGGACAGGGAATACGAGCAGTACTTC,CASSPDREYEQYF
-,TRBJ2-1,TRBD2,TRBV15,TGTGCCACCAGCAGGCAACTAGCGGGGGACTACAATGAGCAGTTCTTC,CATSRQLAGDYNEQFF
-,TRBJ1-4,-,TRBV4-1,TGCGCCAGCAGCCAAGAGAAGACAGCAACTAATGAAAAACTGTTTTTT,CASSQEKTATNEKLFF
-,TRBJ2-3,TRBD1,TRBV18,TGTGCCAGCTCTCCGAAGGGACAGGGGGACACAGATACGCAGTATTTT,CASSPKGQGDTDTQYF
few,TRBJ2-7,-,TRBV28,TGTGCCAGCAGTTTTCCTCGGGACTCCTACTCCTACGAGCAGTACTTC,CASSFPRDSYSYEQYF
once,TRBJ1-2,-,TRBV12-3/TRBV12-4,TGTGCCAGCAGTTTCCAGGGGAACTATGGCTACACCTTC,CASSFQGNYGYTF
-,TRBJ2-7,TRBD1,TRBV19,TGTGCCAGTAGCTTAGGGGGCAGGGAAGGTGAAGAGCAGTACTTC,CASSLGGREGEEQYF
-,TRBJ1-6,-,TRBV5-1,TGCGCCAGCAGCTTTGGGAGCTCCTATAATTCACCCCTCCACTTT,CASSFGSSYNSPLHF
-,TRBJ1-5,TRBD1,TRBV5-4,TGTGCCAGCAGCCCTGGGACAGGTTACAATCAGCCCCAGCATTTT,CASSPGTGYNQPQHF